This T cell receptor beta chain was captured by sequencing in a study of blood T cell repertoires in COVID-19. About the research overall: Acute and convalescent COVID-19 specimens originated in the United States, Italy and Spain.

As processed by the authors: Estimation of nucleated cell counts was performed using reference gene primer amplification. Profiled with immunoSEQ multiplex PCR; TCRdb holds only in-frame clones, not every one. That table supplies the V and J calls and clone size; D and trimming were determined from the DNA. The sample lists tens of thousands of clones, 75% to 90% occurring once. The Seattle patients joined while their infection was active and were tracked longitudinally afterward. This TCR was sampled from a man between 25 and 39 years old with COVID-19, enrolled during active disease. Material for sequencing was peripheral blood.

The CDR3 coding sequence is TGTGCCAGCAGCCCTCAGGGGGGAATCAAAGAGACCCAGTACTTC. Protein sequence: CASSPQGGIKETQYF. V usage is TRBV11-2 and J usage is TRBJ2-5; possible D gene TRBD1, 7 bases. The germline CDR1 and CDR2 sequences are SGHAT and FQNNGV. V shed 5 bases and J shed 3 bases, with 16 bases lying between them. This CDR3 spans 15 amino acids.